The TCR beta chain under discussion was sequenced for a study of T cells in Graves' hyperthyroidism and ophthalmopathy. CDR3 length equals 15 residues. The germline CDR1 and CDR2 sequences are MDHEN and SYDVKM. V gave up 2 bases and J gave up 6 bases; unmatched junction bases: 9. General study findings and limits: Most expanded thyroid clonotypes above 0.001 recurred in blood.

Amplification targeted TCR beta CDR3 regions from RNA transcripts. TCR CDR3 underwent first-round RT-PCR with the HTBI primer set. TCRdb re-analysed the multiplex PCR reads in MiXCR, keeping a single row per CDR3 protein. The sample records approximately 740,000 distinct CDR3 sequences, about 14% being singletons. This clonotype was recorded a few times. As yet, its antigen is unknown. Over 18 months, lack of ophthalmopathy progression marked Graves' hyperthyroidism as stable. Uncontrolled infections, other autoimmune diseases, pregnancy or lactation led to exclusion of patients. Diagnoses rested on clinical symptoms, serum thyroxine and TRAb, thyroid ultrasound and orbital computed tomography.

The sample was blood. V gene TRBV28 combines with J gene TRBJ1-1, with TRBD1 matching over 7 bases. The TCR originated in a woman younger than 30 with Graves' hyperthyroidism. For the CDR3, the DNA is TGTGCCAGCAGTTTAGGACAGGCTGAGATCTCTGAAGCTTTCTTT. Translated, it gives CASSLGQAEISEAFF.